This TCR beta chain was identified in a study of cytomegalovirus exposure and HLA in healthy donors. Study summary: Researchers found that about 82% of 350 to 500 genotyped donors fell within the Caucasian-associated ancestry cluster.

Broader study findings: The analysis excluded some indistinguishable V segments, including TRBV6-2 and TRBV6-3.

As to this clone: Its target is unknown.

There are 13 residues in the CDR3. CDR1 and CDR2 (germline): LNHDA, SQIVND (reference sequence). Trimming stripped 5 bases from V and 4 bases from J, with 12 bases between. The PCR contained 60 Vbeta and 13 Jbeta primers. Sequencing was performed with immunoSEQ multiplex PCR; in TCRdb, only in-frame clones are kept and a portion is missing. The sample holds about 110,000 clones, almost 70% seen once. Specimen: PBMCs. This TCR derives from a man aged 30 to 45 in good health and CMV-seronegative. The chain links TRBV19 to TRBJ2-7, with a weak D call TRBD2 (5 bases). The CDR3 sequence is CASSPDGGYEQYF. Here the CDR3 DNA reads TGTGCCAGTAGTCCCGACGGAGGTTACGAGCAGTACTTC.